These 24 T cell receptor beta chains share one sample of origin, sequenced in a study of patients and donors after allogeneic stem cell transplantation. TCRdb used MiXCR to reprocess the RT-PCR reads, holding one entry per CDR3 protein. The table lists approximately 430,000 distinct CDR3 sequences, 16% of them singletons. The sample taken for sequencing was blood, either unsorted or a sorted T cell fraction (not recorded which). Every receptor here comes from a human donor who was either an allogeneic HSCT recipient or a stem cell or donor lymphocyte infusion donor (not recorded which). It is not recorded whose cells these are; they may come from a transplant donor.

This clonotype was counted ten times or more. The rearrangement joins TRBV9 to TRBJ2-1, with no clear D. Trimming shortened V by 0 bases and J by 8 bases, and 15 bases separated the two germline ends. In germline, CDR1 is SGDLS, CDR2 YYNGEE. The CDR3 has 15 amino acids. CDR3 in DNA: TGTGCCAGCAGCGTAGACGTTCCTCGCATCCATGAGCAGTTCTTC. This encodes CASSVDVPRIHEQFF.

This clonotype came up a few times. This rearrangement joins TRBV4-1 to TRBJ2-3; TRBD2 matches at 7 bases. The CDR3 is made up of 16 amino acids. In germline, CDR1 is MGHRA, CDR2 YSYEKL. The trim removed 0 bases at V and 7 bases at J, leaving 10 bases unmatched. The CDR3 reads CASSQEDWEGSHTQYF. CDR3 DNA sequence: TGCGCCAGCAGCCAAGAAGATTGGGAGGGTTCGCATACGCAGTATTTT.

The CDR3 sequence is CASSARRNYGYTF. CDR3 in DNA: TGTGCCAGCAGCGCAAGACGGAACTATGGCTACACCTTC. This chain links TRBV9 with TRBJ1-2; D uncertain. This CDR3 region has 13 residues. Germline CDR1 is SGDLS and CDR2 is YYNGEE. V lost 3 bases and J 2 bases, leaving 8 bases between the germline ends.

A few counts support this clonotype. The CDR3 region is CASSLAFKTNEKLFF. In nucleotides, the CDR3 is TGCGCCAGCAGCTTGGCCTTTAAGACTAATGAAAAACTGTTTTTT. J is TRBJ1-4 and V is TRBV5-1; D not certain. The germline CDR1 and CDR2 sequences are SGHRS and YFSETQ. The CDR3 consists of 15 residues. The V end was cut by 0 bases, the J end by 2 bases, with 8 bases between.

There are a few counts of this clonotype. This chain links TRBV20-1 with TRBJ2-1, with 8 bases that match TRBD1. Trimming at V came to 6 bases and at J to 7 bases, leaving 11 bases not matched to a gene. This CDR3 has 14 amino acids. Germline-derived CDR1 and CDR2 are DFQATT and SNEGSKA (reference sequence). The CDR3: CSAQEGQGKNEQFF. CDR3 coding DNA: TGCAGTGCGCAAGAAGGACAGGGCAAGAATGAGCAGTTCTTC.

The sample holds a few counts of this clonotype. This sequence joins TRBV20-1 and TRBJ1-1; 7 nucleotides agree with TRBD1. The V segment lost 5 bases and the J segment 3 bases; nucleotides outside the gene matches: 9. CDR1 and CDR2 from the germline V gene are DFQATT and SNEGSKA (reference sequence). This CDR3 contains 14 residues. The CDR3 reads CSAGQGTVYTEAFF. In DNA, the CDR3 is TGCAGTGCTGGACAAGGGACAGTCTACACTGAAGCTTTCTTT.

The table lists this clonotype with a few counts. The chain is built from TRBV4-2 and TRBJ1-1; 8 nucleotides match TRBD1. V lost 3 bases, J lost 3 bases, and 9 bases stayed unmatched. Germline CDR1 is LGHNA and CDR2 is YNFKEQ. This CDR3 has 16 amino acids. This chain's CDR3 is CASSQGWTGSYTEAFF. CDR3 nucleotides: TGTGCCAGCAGCCAGGGGTGGACAGGGAGTTACACTGAAGCTTTCTTT.

This clonotype was recorded at least ten times. The genes are TRBV11-2 and TRBJ1-5; no definite D call. CDR1 and CDR2 from the germline V gene are SGHAT and FQNNGV. This CDR3 has 12 residues. The V end was cut by 5 bases, the J end by 11 bases, with 13 bases between. In DNA form, the CDR3 reads TGTGCCAGCAGCCCCCCGGGAGCAGCCCAGCATTTT. Its translation is CASSPPGAAQHF. Full variable domain (remainder filled in from reference TRBV11-2 and TRBJ1-5): EAGVAQSPRYKIIEKRQSVAFWCNPISGHATLYWYQQILGQGPKLLIQFQNNGVVDDSQLPKDRFSAERLKGVDSTLKIQPAKLEDSAVYLCASSPPGAAQHFGDGTRLSIL.

V gene TRBV12-3 or TRBV12-4 combines with J gene TRBJ1-4; the D is unclear. The ends were cut back, 4 bases at V and 7 bases at J, with 10 bases in the middle. The CDR3 is 13 residues long. CDR3 residues: CASSWAPGEKLFF. CDR3 sequence (DNA): TGTGCCAGCAGTTGGGCCCCGGGTGAAAAACTGTTTTTT.

The chain is built from TRBV12-3 or TRBV12-4 and TRBJ2-2, with 10 bases lining up with TRBD2. Trimming took 5 bases from V and 4 from J; bases not matched to a gene: 16. The CDR3 is 19 residues long. DNA of the CDR3: TGTGCCAGCAGTCCCTCCTTTGGTAGCGGGGGGCAGGGCACCGGGGAGCTGTTTTTT. It specifies CASSPSFGSGGQGTGELFF.

The genes are TRBV7-9 and TRBJ2-5; 14 bases are shared with TRBD2. Germline CDR1 SEHNR, CDR2 FQNEAQ (reference sequence). The CDR3 runs to 17 residues. V trimming: 4 bases; J trimming: 1 base; junction bases outside the gene matches: 5. The CDR3 DNA is TGTGCCAGCAGCTCAAGGACTAGCGGGGGGTCCCAAGAGACCCAGTACTTC. Its translation: CASSSRTSGGSQETQYF.

This clonotype has at least ten counts. The chain combines TRBV27 with TRBJ2-5, with 7 bases fitting TRBD2. The CDR3 sequence is 13 residues long. Germline CDR1 is MNHEY and CDR2 is SMNVEV (reference sequence). J lost 5 bases, V lost 2 bases, and 2 bases had no gene match. CDR3 amino acids: CASSLVGGETQYF. CDR3 sequence (DNA): TGTGCCAGCAGTTTAGTCGGGGGGGAGACCCAGTACTTC.

The sample holds a few counts of this clonotype. The chain carries TRBV2 and TRBJ2-1; 8 bases map to TRBD2. The germline V gene encodes CDR1 SNHLY and CDR2 FYNNEI. This CDR3 is 15 amino acids long. V trimming: 5 bases; J trimming: 9 bases; junction bases outside the gene matches: 12. The CDR3 coding sequence is TGTGCCAGCAGTCCACTTCCGACTAGCGCGGGTGAGCAGTTCTTC. This translates into CASSPLPTSAGEQFF.

There are a few counts of this clonotype. The chain links TRBV5-1 to TRBJ2-4; TRBD2 matches at 9 bases. Germline CDR1 is SGHRS and CDR2 is YFSETQ. The CDR3 has 16 residues. With 4 bases clipped from V and 1 base from J, the junction kept 6 bases outside the gene matches. CDR3 coding DNA: TGCGCCAGCAGCATTAGCGGGAGTGGGGCCAAAAACATTCAGTACTTC. It is translated as CASSISGSGAKNIQYF.

This clonotype was counted ten times or more. The chain recombines TRBV10-3 with TRBJ1-4; D remains ambiguous. Germline V gene data show CDR1 as ENHRY and CDR2 as SYGVKD. The CDR3 contains 11 residues. The V end was cut by 8 bases, the J end by 8 bases, with 9 bases between. The CDR3 nucleotides read TGTGCCATCGGCGTAATGGAAAAACTGTTTTTT. This gives the protein CAIGVMEKLFF.

This clonotype has a handful of counts. V and J are TRBV7-8 and TRBJ2-3; 10 positions agree with TRBD2. V shed 2 bases and J 1 base; nucleotides not matched to a gene: 12. The CDR3 has 19 amino acids. Germline assignment: CDR1 SGHVS and CDR2 FQNEAQ. The CDR3 sequence: CASSLSGRVLSRGTDTQYF. For the CDR3, the DNA is TGTGCCAGCAGCTTAAGCGGGAGGGTCCTATCCCGGGGCACAGATACGCAGTATTTT.

This clonotype was counted at least ten times. The chain has TRBV12-3 or TRBV12-4 and TRBJ2-1, with D perhaps given as TRBD1 or TRBD2 (5 bases each). V gave up 0 bases and J gave up 4 bases, with 10 bases separating them. The CDR3 sequence is 15 residues long. The CDR3 reads CASSLAYGAYNEQFF. In DNA, the CDR3 is TGTGCCAGCAGTTTAGCCTACGGGGCTTACAATGAGCAGTTCTTC.

This clonotype was seen at least ten times. The rearrangement links TRBV2 to TRBJ2-7; weak D call: TRBD1 (6 bases). This CDR3 is 14 amino acids long. The V and J ends lost 8 bases and 0 bases respectively, with 14 bases between them. Germline values: CDR1 SNHLY, CDR2 FYNNEI. The CDR3 is CASLLQGSSYEQYF. For the CDR3, the DNA is TGTGCCAGCCTTCTTCAGGGGTCCTCCTACGAGCAGTACTTC.

The V call is TRBV7-2, the J call TRBJ2-5, with D tentatively TRBD2 (6 bases). Germline assignment: CDR1 SGHTA and CDR2 FQGNSA. V lost 5 bases and J 4 bases, leaving 14 bases between the germline ends. This CDR3 is built from 14 residues. The CDR3 spells CASSRRGEVETQYF. As DNA, the CDR3 is TGTGCCAGCAGCCGGCGCGGGGAGGTAGAGACCCAGTACTTC.

This rearrangement joins TRBV6-1 to TRBJ2-1, with 8 bases aligning to TRBD2. This CDR3 region has 15 residues. Germline loops: CDR1 MNHNS, CDR2 SASEGT. The trim removed 4 bases at V and 7 bases at J, leaving 9 bases unmatched. Here the CDR3 reads CASSVTGTRANEQFF. CDR3 nucleotides: TGTGCCAGCAGTGTTACCGGGACTAGGGCAAATGAGCAGTTCTTC.

In its sample, this clonotype was seen a few times. The chain links TRBV6-2 or TRBV6-3 to TRBJ2-3, with 8 positions matching TRBD1. With V trimmed by 3 bases and J by 6 bases, 11 bases remained unmatched. This CDR3 spans 16 amino acids. Germline assignment: CDR1 MNHEY and CDR2 SVGEGT. The CDR3 DNA is TGTGCCAGCAGTTATCGCCCCAGGGGGCTGTTGGATACGCAGTATTTT. It specifies CASSYRPRGLLDTQYF.

This clonotype occurred a few times. The chain recombines TRBV7-2 with TRBJ1-1; no firm D call. Germline CDR1 is SGHTA and CDR2 is FQGNSA. The CDR3 spans 15 residues. V was trimmed by 5 bases and J by 1 base, leaving 14 bases between them. The CDR3 protein is CASSKEGRANTEAFF. The CDR3 nucleotides read TGTGCCAGCAGCAAGGAAGGTAGGGCGAACACTGAAGCTTTCTTT.

The V call is TRBV20-1, the J call TRBJ2-3; unclear D gene. Between the trimmed V and J ends, which lost 3 bases and 0 bases, there was a span of 13 bases. From germline, CDR1 is DFQATT and CDR2 SNEGSKA (reference sequence). The CDR3 length is 15 residues. CDR3 sequence reads: CSASRQTASTDTQYF. For the CDR3, the DNA is TGCAGTGCTAGTCGGCAGACTGCTAGCACAGATACGCAGTATTTT.

V usage is TRBV5-1 and J usage is TRBJ2-1; TRBD1 aligns across 9 bases. CDR1 is SGHRS, CDR2 YFSETQ, per germline. J lost 0 bases, V lost 3 bases, and 13 bases had no gene match. The CDR3 totals 19 residues. CDR3 in DNA: TGCGCCAGCAGCTCATTAGGACAGGGGTTAGGGAGCTCCTACAATGAGCAGTTCTTC. Amino acids: CASSSLGQGLGSSYNEQFF.